The source of this T cell receptor (beta chain) is a study of blood T cell repertoires in COVID-19. Study context: Material from acute and convalescent COVID-19 was sourced from the United States, Italy and Spain.

Looked up from germline, CDR1 is ENHRY and CDR2 is SYGVKD. The J segment lost 7 bases and the V segment lost 8 bases, leaving 12 bases of the junction unmatched. CDR3 length: 15 residues. Per the study methods: For nucleated cells, counts were estimated from reference gene primer amplification. TCRdb's table, derived via immunoSEQ multiplex PCR, lists solely in-frame clones and lacks some. The DNA gave D and trimming, while V, J and clone size come from that table. Among about 140,000 clones listed, just over 85% were seen once. The source of this sequence is a woman aged 55 to 70 with acute or convalescent COVID-19. Specimen: peripheral blood. The chain is built from TRBV10-3 and TRBJ2-7; 12 bases fit TRBD1. The CDR3 loop is CAIAQPGQGAREQYF. In DNA, the CDR3 is TGTGCCATCGCCCAACCGGGACAGGGGGCGAGGGAGCAGTACTTC.